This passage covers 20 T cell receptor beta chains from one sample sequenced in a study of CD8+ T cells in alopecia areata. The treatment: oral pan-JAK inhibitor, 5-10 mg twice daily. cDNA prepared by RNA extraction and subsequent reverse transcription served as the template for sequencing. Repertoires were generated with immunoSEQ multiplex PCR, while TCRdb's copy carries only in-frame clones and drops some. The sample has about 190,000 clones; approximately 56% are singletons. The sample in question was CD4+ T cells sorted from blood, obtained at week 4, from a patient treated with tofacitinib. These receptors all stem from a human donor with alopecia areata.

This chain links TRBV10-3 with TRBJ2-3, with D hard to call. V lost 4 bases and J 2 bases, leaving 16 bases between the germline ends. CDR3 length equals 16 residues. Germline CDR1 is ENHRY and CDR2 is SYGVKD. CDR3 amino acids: CAISGQAAAPTDTQYF. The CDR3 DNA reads TGTGCCATCAGTGGGCAAGCCGCAGCCCCCACAGATACGCAGTATTTT.

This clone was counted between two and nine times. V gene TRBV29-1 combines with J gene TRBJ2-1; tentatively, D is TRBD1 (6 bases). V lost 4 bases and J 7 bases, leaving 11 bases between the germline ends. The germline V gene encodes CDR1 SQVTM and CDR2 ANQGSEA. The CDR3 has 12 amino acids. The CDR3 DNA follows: TGCAGCGTTGCCAGGGGAACGAATGAGCAGTTCTTC. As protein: CSVARGTNEQFF.

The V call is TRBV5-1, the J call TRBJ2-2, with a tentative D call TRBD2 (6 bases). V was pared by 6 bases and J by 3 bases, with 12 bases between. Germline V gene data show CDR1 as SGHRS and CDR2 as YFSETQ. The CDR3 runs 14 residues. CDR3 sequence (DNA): TGCGCCAGCAAGCAGCGGGCAGACACCGGGGAGCTGTTTTTT. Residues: CASKQRADTGELFF. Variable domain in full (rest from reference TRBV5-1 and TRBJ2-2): KAGVTQTPRYLIKTRGQQVTLSCSPISGHRSVSWYQQTPGQGLQFLFEYFSETQRNKGNFPGRFSGRQFSNSRSEMNVSTLELGDSALYLCASKQRADTGELFFGEGSRLTVL.

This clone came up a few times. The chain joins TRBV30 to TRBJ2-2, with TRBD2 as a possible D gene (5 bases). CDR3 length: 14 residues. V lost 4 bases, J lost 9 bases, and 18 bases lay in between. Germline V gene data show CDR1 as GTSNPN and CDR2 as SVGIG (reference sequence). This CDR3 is CAWTLDWAPRELFF. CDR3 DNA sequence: TGTGCCTGGACCTTGGACTGGGCACCCCGGGAGCTGTTTTTT.

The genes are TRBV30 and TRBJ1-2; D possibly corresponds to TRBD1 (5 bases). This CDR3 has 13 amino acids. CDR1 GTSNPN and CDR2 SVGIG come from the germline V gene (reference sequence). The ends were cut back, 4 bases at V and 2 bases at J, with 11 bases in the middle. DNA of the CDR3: TGTGCCTGGAAGGGACGTCGGAACTATGGCTACACCTTC. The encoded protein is CAWKGRRNYGYTF. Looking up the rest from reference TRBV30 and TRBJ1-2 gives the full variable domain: SQTIHQWPATLVQPVGSPLSLECTVEGTSNPNLYWYRQAAGRGLQLLFYSVGIGQISSEVPQNLSASRPQDRQFILSSKKLLLSDSGFYLCAWKGRRNYGYTFGSGTRLTVV.

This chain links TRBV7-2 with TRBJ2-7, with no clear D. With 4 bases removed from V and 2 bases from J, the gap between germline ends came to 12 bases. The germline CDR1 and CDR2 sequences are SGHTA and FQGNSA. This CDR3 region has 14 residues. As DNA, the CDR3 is TGTGCCAGCAGCTCAGATGTTGCTACCTACGAGCAGTACTTC. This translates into CASSSDVATYEQYF.

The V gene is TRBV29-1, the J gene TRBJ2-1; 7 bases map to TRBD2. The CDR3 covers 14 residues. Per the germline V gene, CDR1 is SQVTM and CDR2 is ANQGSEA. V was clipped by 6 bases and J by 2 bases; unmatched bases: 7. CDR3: CSVETSRTYNEQFF. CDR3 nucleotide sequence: TGCAGCGTGGAGACTAGCCGGACCTACAATGAGCAGTTCTTC.

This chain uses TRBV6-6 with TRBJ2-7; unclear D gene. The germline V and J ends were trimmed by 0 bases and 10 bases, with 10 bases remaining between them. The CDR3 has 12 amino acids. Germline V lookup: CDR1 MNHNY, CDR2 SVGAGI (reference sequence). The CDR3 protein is CASSYSDGKQYF. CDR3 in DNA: TGTGCCAGCAGTTACTCCGATGGGAAACAGTACTTC.

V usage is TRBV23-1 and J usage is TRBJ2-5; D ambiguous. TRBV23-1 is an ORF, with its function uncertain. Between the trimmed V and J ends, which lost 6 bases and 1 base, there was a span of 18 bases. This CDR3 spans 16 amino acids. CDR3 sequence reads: CASSRTTETVQETQYF. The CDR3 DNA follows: TGCGCCAGCAGCCGAACCACCGAGACGGTCCAAGAGACCCAGTACTTC.

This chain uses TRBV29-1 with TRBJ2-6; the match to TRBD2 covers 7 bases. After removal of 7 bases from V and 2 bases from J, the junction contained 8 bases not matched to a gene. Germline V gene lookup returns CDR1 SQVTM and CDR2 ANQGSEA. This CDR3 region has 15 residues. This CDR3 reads CSAGGYGPGANVLTF. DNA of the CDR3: TGCAGCGCGGGGGGTTATGGACCTGGGGCCAACGTCCTGACTTTC.

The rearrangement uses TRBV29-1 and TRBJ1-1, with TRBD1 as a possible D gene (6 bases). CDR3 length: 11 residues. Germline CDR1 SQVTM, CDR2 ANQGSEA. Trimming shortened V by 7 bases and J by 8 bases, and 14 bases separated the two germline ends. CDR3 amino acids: CSEKGQGEAFF. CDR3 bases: TGCAGCGAAAAGGGGCAGGGGGAAGCTTTCTTT.

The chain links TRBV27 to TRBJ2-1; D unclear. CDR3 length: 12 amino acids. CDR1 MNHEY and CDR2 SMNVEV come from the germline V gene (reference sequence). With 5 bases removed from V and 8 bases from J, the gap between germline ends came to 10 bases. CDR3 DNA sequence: TGTGCCAGCAGTCCCATCCCGTATGAGCAGTTCTTC. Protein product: CASSPIPYEQFF.

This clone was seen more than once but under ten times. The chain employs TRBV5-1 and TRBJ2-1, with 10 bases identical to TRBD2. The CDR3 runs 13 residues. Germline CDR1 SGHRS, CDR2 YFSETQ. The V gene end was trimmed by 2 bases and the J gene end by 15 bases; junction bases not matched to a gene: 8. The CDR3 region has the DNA TGCGCCAGCAGCTTAGGGCTAGCGGGAGTCTGGTTCTTC. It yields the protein CASSLGLAGVWFF.

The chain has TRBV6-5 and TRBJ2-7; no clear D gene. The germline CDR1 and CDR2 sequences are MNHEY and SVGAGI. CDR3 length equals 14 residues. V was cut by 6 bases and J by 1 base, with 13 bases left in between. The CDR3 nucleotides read TGTGCCAGCAGCGCGACAACACCGTCCTACGAGCAGTACTTC. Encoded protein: CASSATTPSYEQYF.

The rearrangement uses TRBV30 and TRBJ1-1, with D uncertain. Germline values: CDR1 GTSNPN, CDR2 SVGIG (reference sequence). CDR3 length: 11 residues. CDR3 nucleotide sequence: TGTGTTGGTACTGCGGTCACTGAAGCTTTCTTT. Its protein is CVGTAVTEAFF.

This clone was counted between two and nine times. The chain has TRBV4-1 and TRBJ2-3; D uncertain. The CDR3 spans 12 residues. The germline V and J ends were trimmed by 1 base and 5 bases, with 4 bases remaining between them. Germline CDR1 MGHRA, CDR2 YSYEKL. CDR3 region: CASSQAVDTQYF. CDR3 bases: TGCGCCAGCAGCCAAGCGGTAGATACGCAGTATTTT.

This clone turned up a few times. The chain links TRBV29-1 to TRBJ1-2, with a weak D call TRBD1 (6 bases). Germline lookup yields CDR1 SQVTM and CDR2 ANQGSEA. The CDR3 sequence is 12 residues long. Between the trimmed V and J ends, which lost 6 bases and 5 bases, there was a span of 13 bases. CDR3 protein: CSVSGGLYGYTF. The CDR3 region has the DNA TGCAGCGTCTCGGGGGGCTTGTATGGCTACACCTTC.

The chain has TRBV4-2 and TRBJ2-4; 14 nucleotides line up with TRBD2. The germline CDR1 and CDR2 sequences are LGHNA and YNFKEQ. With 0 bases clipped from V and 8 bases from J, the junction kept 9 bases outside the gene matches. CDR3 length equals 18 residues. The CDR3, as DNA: TGTGCCAGCAGCCAAGATTCTCGAGGGACTAGCGGGGGCTACATTCAGTACTTC. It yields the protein CASSQDSRGTSGGYIQYF.

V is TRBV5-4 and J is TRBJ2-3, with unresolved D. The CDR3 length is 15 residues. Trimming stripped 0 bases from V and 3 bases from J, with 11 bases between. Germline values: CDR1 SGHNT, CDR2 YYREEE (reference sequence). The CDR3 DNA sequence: TGTGCCAGCAGCTTGGAGGTGGCTAGGACAGATACGCAGTATTTT. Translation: CASSLEVARTDTQYF.

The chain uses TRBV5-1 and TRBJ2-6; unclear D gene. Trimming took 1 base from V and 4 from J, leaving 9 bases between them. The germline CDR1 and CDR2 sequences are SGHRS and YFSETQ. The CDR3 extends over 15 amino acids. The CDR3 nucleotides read TGCGCCAGCAGCTTGAGCCCGCGAGGGGCCAACGTCCTGACTTTC. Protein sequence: CASSLSPRGANVLTF.